A single sample is the source of the 3 T cell receptor beta chains below, sequenced in a study of CD4 T cells in relation to SARS-CoV-2 and coronaviruses. Unexposed donor CD4+ T cells date from about 2011-2018, before the COVID-19 pandemic. CD4+ T cells were isolated from the cells after around eleven days of culture. Antigens for these TCRs are unknown. Clones were sequenced by immunoSEQ multiplex PCR, and TCRdb holds only the in-frame ones, with some missing. This table holds under 25,000 clones, about three quarters found once. The sequenced material came from CD4+ T cells from PBMCs, cultured in vitro. The receptors come from a human donor in good health.

This clone was seen only a few times. The CDR3 region is CASSVSDSVTTEEQFF. DNA for the CDR3: TGTGCCAGCAGCGTATCAGATAGCGTAACGACCGAAGAGCAGTTCTTC. This chain connects TRBV9 to TRBJ2-1; D may be TRBD2 (5 bases). Trimming took 1 base from V and 10 from J, leaving 21 bases between them. Germline V gives CDR1 SGDLS, CDR2 YYNGEE. The CDR3 length is 16 residues.

The V call is TRBV19, the J call TRBJ2-3; D is unresolved. This CDR3 region has 14 residues. Germline V gene sequence: CDR1 LNHDA, CDR2 SQIVND (reference sequence). V shed 3 bases and J shed 2 bases, with 9 bases lying between them. This CDR3 is CASSIKGPTDTQYF. CDR3 sequence (DNA): TGTGCCAGTAGTATTAAGGGCCCCACAGATACGCAGTATTTT.

The J gene is TRBJ1-4, the V gene TRBV3-1 (or the pseudogene TRBV3-2), with TRBD1 as a possible D gene (5 bases). The germline CDR1 and CDR2 sequences are LGHDT and YNNKEL (reference sequence). V was cut by 1 base and J by 12 bases, with 6 bases left in between. CDR3 length: 11 amino acids. This CDR3 is CASSQGGELFF. The CDR3 DNA follows: TGTGCCAGCAGCCAAGGGGGGGAACTGTTTTTT.